These 12 T cell receptor beta chains share one sample of origin, sequenced in a study of shared clonotypes between healthy human individuals (dated by TCRdb to the early 2020s). CD8 naive samples consisted of CD45RO-negative cells that were positively selected for CCR7, yielding a CD45RA+CCR7+ population without TemRA cells. Libraries came from the immunoSEQ multiplex PCR assay. TCRdb holds this immuneACCESS table with in-frame rearrangements only. Some clones are missing; in checked studies, unresolved V genes explain under half, and the rest has no known cause. This sample comprises 550,000 to 750,000 clones, nearly 97% of them detected only once. The ten largest make up 0.085% to 0.11% of the sample. Specimen: naive CD8+ T cells sorted from blood. The sample's cell subset or site label, decoded: CD45RA+CCR7+. The receptors stem from a woman in her thirties in good health.

This clone was counted a single time. This sequence joins TRBV21-1 and TRBJ1-1. TRBV21-1 is assigned pseudogene status. The CDR3 is 15 residues long. Here the CDR3 DNA reads TGTGCCAGCAGCCCGCATTTCAAGGGCGGCACTGAAGCTTTCTTT. Encoded protein: CASSPHFKGGTEAFF.

J is TRBJ2-7 and V is TRBV7-9; D uncertain. Trimming shortened V by 6 bases and J by 5 bases, and 8 bases separated the two germline ends. This CDR3 is built from 11 residues. Germline V gene sequence: CDR1 SEHNR, CDR2 FQNEAQ (reference sequence). CDR3 coding DNA: TGTGCCAGCAGAGATATAAACGAGCAGTACTTC. Translated: CASRDINEQYF.

J is TRBJ2-2 and V is TRBV6-5; the match to TRBD1 covers 7 bases. CDR1 and CDR2 (germline): MNHEY, SVGAGI. The junction had 6 bases not matched to a gene; V was cut back by 2 bases and J by 6 bases. The CDR3 is 15 amino acids. For the CDR3, the DNA is TGTGCCAGCAGTTACGGAGACAGGGTTCCCGGGGAGCTGTTTTTT. Translating it yields CASSYGDRVPGELFF.

The chain carries TRBV6-6 and TRBJ2-2; D unclear. This CDR3 is 13 amino acids long. Germline V gene sequence: CDR1 MNHNY, CDR2 SVGAGI (reference sequence). Between the trimmed V and J ends, which lost 3 bases and 5 bases, there was a span of 7 bases. CDR3: CASSYFATGELFF. The CDR3 DNA is TGTGCCAGCAGTTATTTCGCAACCGGGGAGCTGTTTTTT.

This rearrangement joins TRBV6-1 to TRBJ1-1; D is uncertain. The CDR3 consists of 14 residues. V shed 2 bases and J shed 4 bases, with 11 bases lying between them. CDR1 MNHNS and CDR2 SASEGT come from the germline V gene. CDR3 amino acids: CASSESWKLTEAFF. The DNA of the CDR3 is TGTGCCAGCAGTGAATCATGGAAACTCACTGAAGCTTTCTTT.

V gene TRBV6-6 combines with J gene TRBJ1-2; no clear D. Germline V lookup: CDR1 MNHNY, CDR2 SVGAGI (reference sequence). Trimming cost V 5 bases and J 0 bases, with 10 bases left between them. The CDR3 totals 14 residues. The CDR3 DNA is TGTGCCAGCAGTCCGGACGGGGCTAACTATGGCTACACCTTC. Protein product: CASSPDGANYGYTF.

The CDR3 here is CARSPDRTPEDTQYF. The CDR3 coding sequence is TGTGCCAGAAGCCCAGACAGGACCCCGGAAGATACGCAGTATTTT. V and J are TRBV5-3 and TRBJ2-3; D is possibly TRBD1 (6 bases). TRBV5-3 carries the ORF label, with uncertain function. The CDR3 loop spans 15 amino acids. Trimming took off 4 bases at V and 5 bases at J, with 17 bases between the two ends.

In DNA, the CDR3 is TGTGCCAGCAGTTACTCGTCAGGGGAACAGTCCTATGGCTACACCTTC. This codes for CASSYSSGEQSYGYTF. This chain connects TRBV6-5 to TRBJ1-2, with D possibly TRBD1 on 6 matching bases. This CDR3 is built from 16 residues. Germline loops: CDR1 MNHEY, CDR2 SVGAGI. The V end lost 0 bases, the J end lost 4 bases, and 15 bases lay between the germline ends.

J is TRBJ2-2 and V is TRBV7-3; D not resolved. The germline V gene has CDR1 SGHTA and CDR2 FQGTGA. V dropped 4 bases and J dropped 6 bases, with 12 bases sitting between them. This CDR3 region has 14 residues. The CDR3 DNA is TGTGCCAGCAGCTCCGACGCAGCTGCCGGGGAGCTGTTTTTT. It encodes CASSSDAAAGELFF.

In its sample, this clone was seen a few times. This rearrangement joins TRBV4-1 to TRBJ2-7, with a weak D call TRBD1 (5 bases). This CDR3 is 14 amino acids long. Germline CDR1 and CDR2: MGHRA and YSYEKL. The germline V and J ends were trimmed by 0 bases and 3 bases, with 9 bases remaining between them. DNA of the CDR3: TGCGCCAGCAGCCAAGAGACAGCTGGCTACGAGCAGTACTTC. Translated, it gives CASSQETAGYEQYF.

The rearrangement links TRBV27 to TRBJ1-5, with D perhaps TRBD1 (5 bases). Trimming removed 6 bases from V and 1 base from J, with 13 bases in between. This CDR3 is 15 amino acids long. Germline V lookup: CDR1 MNHEY, CDR2 SMNVEV (reference sequence). CDR3 residues: CASRLAGVSNQPQHF. The CDR3 DNA reads as TGTGCCAGCAGGCTCGCGGGGGTGAGCAATCAGCCCCAGCATTTT.

The chain is built from TRBV2 and TRBJ1-2; the D is unclear. Trimming cost V 6 bases and J 3 bases, with 11 bases left between them. The CDR3 sequence is 13 residues long. Germline CDR1 SNHLY, CDR2 FYNNEI. The CDR3 loop is CASSDVRDYGYTF. The CDR3 bases are TGTGCCAGCAGCGACGTGAGGGACTATGGCTACACCTTC.